This T cell receptor beta chain was captured by sequencing in a study of blood T cells in healthy people across ages (dated by TCRdb to between 2015 and 2017). Concerning the study at large: In model experiments, template switching captured roughly one uniquely barcoded TCR beta cDNA molecule for every two T cells. Age-related changes in TCR beta repertoire diversity were measured in the study by deep sequencing normalized with unique cDNA molecular identifiers. Two additional independent replicas of 1 million unique cDNA reads from the same blood draw were analyzed for two donors (one aged 18 to 30 and one aged 80 or older). The donors were split into four age groups: young (average around 15 years), middle-aged (roughly 39), aged (62) and long-lived (approximately 80). To avoid experimental bias, donors of different ages were distributed randomly across sequencing lanes. What the authors observed across the whole study: Because donor CMV infection status was unknown, age-related changes in expanded clonotypes were potentially confounded. Observed TCR beta diversity per million T cells fell roughly linearly with age, and a significant reduction was already apparent by age roughly 40. Compared with the aged group, the long-lived group had more naive CD4+ T cells, fewer expanded clones and increased TCR diversity, suggesting age selection. Because profiling used bulk unsorted PBMCs, naive and antigen-experienced compartments could not be compared conclusively. There was a strong correlation between observed TCR beta diversity and the percentage of naive T cells measured by flow cytometry. Estimates of total diversity based on one million sequenced T cells were regarded as lower bounds and as underestimates.

Via the germline V gene, CDR1 is SNHLY and CDR2 FYNNEI. Ends trimmed: V by 5 bases, J by 0 bases; bases unmatched to a gene: 3. From its cysteine to its phenylalanine, the CDR3 spans 17 amino acids. The kept DNA is CDR3 alone, 51 bases in frame from the first base. Libraries were prepared through 5' RACE. The run used an Illumina HiSeq 2500. A second PCR of roughly 6 to 11 cycles was run with a J-beta primer mix and a sample-barcoded 5' primer. A unique molecular identifier was introduced onto each TCR beta cDNA molecule by a template-switch 5' adaptor carrying 12 random nucleotides. At least 3 million CDR3-containing paired-end reads were obtained from each sample. First-strand cDNA synthesis was performed from all RNA using the Mint cDNA synthesis kit, with priming by a TRBC-specific oligonucleotide. Following uracil-DNA glycosylase treatment, a first 18-cycle PCR with universal primers M1SS and BC2_uni_R was performed on all cDNA. Turning to the authors' computational methods: For normalization, 1 million high-quality reads were randomly selected from each sample, with every read carrying a distinct molecular identifier. Reads with shared molecular identifiers were discarded instead of being binned into consensus sequences. CDR3 identification, clonotype clustering and error correction used MiTCR with a Q25 quality threshold and the strictest error-elimination algorithm. A nonparametric unseen species model using Euler transformation provided a lower-bound estimate of total TCR beta diversity. Clones were called with MiXCR by TCRdb after fastp trimmed the public reads at Q25, and only in-frame beta chains were retained. Rows with one shared CDR3 protein collapse into an entry with the most common genes and DNA. TCRdb's processing, not the authors', yielded these V and J calls. Recorded for this sample are a few hundred thousand distinct CDR3 sequences; about half of them occurred a single time. The ten largest account for 50% to 65% of the sample.

Points on this clonotype: Its antigen is still unknown. The sample holds no much larger clone one base away, and base qualities are not on file.

The approximately 40 donors, aged roughly 6 to 90 years, were systemically healthy Caucasian individuals from Russia. About 10 milliliters of peripheral blood were drawn from each donor into EDTA-treated Vacutainer tubes. Ficoll-Paque density-gradient centrifugation was used to isolate PBMCs, with at least 7 million per sample. Trizol reagent was used to extract total RNA from the PBMCs, yielding at least 5.5 micrograms per sample. For every donor, flow cytometry on a PBMC aliquot measured the percentage of naive CD45RAhigh/CD27high T cells. The chain joins TRBV2 to TRBJ2-1; TRBD2 lines up with 14 middle nucleotides. This sequence originates from a man aged 55-75 years in good health. The sequenced material came from blood. The CDR3 here reads CASSRLAGGSSYNEQFF. Here is the DNA: TGTGCCAGCAGTCGACTAGCGGGGGGGAGCTCCTACAATGAGCAGTTCTTC. Full variable domain (CDR3 extended with the reference TRBV2 and TRBJ2-1 proteins): EPEVTQTPSHQVTQMGQEVILRCVPISNHLYFYWYRQILGQKVEFLVSFYNNEISEKSEIFDDQFSVERPDGSNFTLKIRSTKLEDSAMYFCASSRLAGGSSYNEQFFGPGTRLTVL.